This note documents a single TCR beta chain sequence. Its matching antigen is unknown. Regions amplified from RNA transcripts were the TCR beta CDR3 regions. RT-PCR in the first round (using the HTBI primer set) targeted the TCR CDR3. TCRdb re-called the multiplex PCR reads through MiXCR, storing one row per CDR3 protein. The sample lists about 380,000 distinct CDR3 sequences, around 20% occurring once. The sample belongs to a study of T cells in Graves' hyperthyroidism and ophthalmopathy. Turning to the study itself: Blood was drawn when the patient was first diagnosed and still untreated. Study results and limitations: In the analysis, a 13 V-J model separated ophthalmopathy from stable hyperthyroidism. The model predicted ophthalmopathy a median roughly six months before onset.

Germline V gives CDR1 MDHEN, CDR2 SYDVKM. The CDR3 covers 16 residues. Unmatched junction bases numbered 10, after V lost 5 bases and J lost 3 bases. This receptor was obtained from a man aged 18 to 29 with Graves' ophthalmopathy. The sequencing sample was made of blood. V and J are TRBV28 and TRBJ2-7, with 10 nucleotides matching TRBD1. Here the CDR3 reads CASSRPGTGARYEQYF. CDR3 DNA: TGTGCCAGCAGTCGCCCCGGGACAGGGGCCCGCTACGAGCAGTACTTC.